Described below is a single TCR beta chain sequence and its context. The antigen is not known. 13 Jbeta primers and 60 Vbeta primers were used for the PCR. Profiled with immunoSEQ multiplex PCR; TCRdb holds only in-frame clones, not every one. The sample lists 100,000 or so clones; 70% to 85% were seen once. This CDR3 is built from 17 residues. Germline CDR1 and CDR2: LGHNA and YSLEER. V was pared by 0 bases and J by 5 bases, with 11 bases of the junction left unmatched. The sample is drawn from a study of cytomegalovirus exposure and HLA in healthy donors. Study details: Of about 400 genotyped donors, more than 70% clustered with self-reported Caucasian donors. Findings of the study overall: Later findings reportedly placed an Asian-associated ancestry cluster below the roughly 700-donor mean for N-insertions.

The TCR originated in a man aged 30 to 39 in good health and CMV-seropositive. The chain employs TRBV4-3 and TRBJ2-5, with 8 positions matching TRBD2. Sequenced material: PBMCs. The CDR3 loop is CASSQELSGGGRETQYF. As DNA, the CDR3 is TGCGCCAGCAGCCAAGAGCTAAGCGGGGGCGGGCGGGAGACCCAGTACTTC.